A selection of T cell receptor beta chains follows, all from one sample in a study of neurological immune-mediated disorders. In TCRdb, the 5' RACE reads were re-called with MiXCR into one record per CDR3 protein. Of 55,000 to 70,000 distinct CDR3 sequences listed, about 4% are singletons. Sequenced input: PBMCs. Receptors were obtained from a young man with multiple sclerosis. Each CDR3 is given with its conserved first and last residue.

j_call v_call cdr3_aa
TRBJ1-6 TRBV5-1 CASSLGDMNSPLHF
TRBJ1-6 TRBV27 CASRPDLSSYNSPLHF
TRBJ2-7 TRBV4-3 CASSQVQGARYEQYF
TRBJ2-7 TRBV5-1 CASSFNPGNEQYF
TRBJ2-3 TRBV7-2 CASSLLGTSGTTQYF
TRBJ1-6 TRBV20-1 CSARALNRERDNSPLHF
TRBJ1-2 TRBV7-2 CASSSLSLYGYTF
TRBJ1-1 TRBV5-1 CARVLVPPNRGQGDTEAFF
TRBJ2-3 TRBV7-9 CASGDSGSTDTQYF
TRBJ2-1 TRBV7-6 CASSLGGVDRVWNEQFF
TRBJ1-2 TRBV27 CASSLGANYGYTF
TRBJ2-1 TRBV9 CASSVTPLAGTHNEQFF
TRBJ2-7 TRBV5-5 CASSPGGTSEQYF
TRBJ2-1 TRBV5-1 CASRAGSYNEQFF
TRBJ1-2 TRBV10-2 CASSVWQGERYTF
TRBJ2-2 TRBV11-2 CASTPGQGRTGELFF
TRBJ2-7 TRBV7-8 CASSLSGMDEQYF
TRBJ1-2 TRBV20-1 CSAAREMDYGYTF
TRBJ1-1 TRBV20-1 CSARPGQGDTEAFF
TRBJ1-5 TRBV6-5 CASSSTPNNQPQHF
TRBJ1-2 TRBV6-6 CASSSGTGIYGYTF
TRBJ2-2 TRBV12-3/TRBV12-4 CASRRLAGFFPGELFF
TRBJ1-2 TRBV20-1 CSARGAEGNYGYTF
TRBJ2-7 TRBV5-1 CASSPGTTFYEQYF
TRBJ2-7 TRBV27 CASSPQGRRYEQYF
TRBJ1-5 TRBV12-3/TRBV12-4 CASSSRSNQPQNF
TRBJ2-7 TRBV5-1 CASSLEVGGEQYF
TRBJ2-1 TRBV9 CASSPSDAALYNEQFF
TRBJ2-2 TRBV7-3 CASSVGTSNTGELFF
TRBJ2-3 TRBV7-2 CASSLMHQSTDTQYF
TRBJ2-3 TRBV6-2/TRBV6-3 CASSIQTDTQYF
TRBJ1-2 TRBV11-2 CASSLGPTTGGYGYTF
TRBJ1-4 TRBV27 CASKLRRTGNEKLFF
TRBJ2-7 TRBV20-1 CSARPDGYEQYF
TRBJ2-2 TRBV20-1 CSARGQGGPGELFF
TRBJ2-1 TRBV20-1 CSATLSGGAGDEQFF
TRBJ2-7 TRBV5-1 CASSLIPITRDSSYEQYF
TRBJ2-7 TRBV6-6 CASSYSSYEQYF
TRBJ2-1 TRBV7-2 CASSLLAGGLNEQFF
TRBJ1-1 TRBV15 CATSREPNDAEAFF
TRBJ1-2 TRBV7-9 CASSPISDGYTF
TRBJ2-7 TRBV11-2 CASSLYPYEQYF
TRBJ2-7 TRBV6-5 CASRGTGGYEQYF
TRBJ1-3 TRBV7-2 CASSSTGTGNTIYF